The 18 T cell receptor beta chains reported below all come from one sample, sequenced in a study of cytomegalovirus exposure and HLA in healthy donors. The PCR contained 60 Vbeta and 13 Jbeta primers. The table came from immunoSEQ multiplex PCR; TCRdb's copy has only in-frame clones and leaves some out. The sample carries about 170,000 clones, approximately 72% recorded once. The sample consisted of PBMCs. All receptors come from a human donor in good health.

This clone has only a few counts. The genes are TRBV6-5 and TRBJ1-6; D is unclear. V was cut by 0 bases and J by 0 bases, with 6 bases left in between. Looked up from germline, CDR1 is MNHEY and CDR2 is SVGAGI. CDR3 size: 16 residues. The CDR3 DNA is TGTGCCAGCAGTTACTCTTTTAGCTCCTATAATTCACCCCTCCACTTT. Translating it yields CASSYSFSSYNSPLHF.

The chain links TRBV2 to TRBJ1-2; 9 nucleotides line up with TRBD1. The J segment lost 8 bases and the V segment lost 7 bases, leaving 11 bases of the junction unmatched. CDR1 is SNHLY and CDR2 is FYNNEI in the germline V gene. There are 14 residues in the CDR3. Here the CDR3 reads CASTWDRELGGYTF. The DNA of the CDR3 is TGTGCCAGCACCTGGGACAGGGAGCTTGGGGGCTACACCTTC.

This clone was counted a few times. This rearrangement joins TRBV30 to TRBJ1-1; tentative D call: TRBD1 (6 bases). This CDR3 region has 15 residues. Germline CDR1 and CDR2: GTSNPN and SVGIG (reference sequence). Trimming shortened V by 3 bases and J by 3 bases, and 17 bases separated the two germline ends. CDR3 sequence: CAWRRPGALDTEAFF. The CDR3 nucleotides read TGTGCCTGGAGACGGCCAGGGGCCTTGGACACTGAAGCTTTCTTT.

The gene calls are TRBV7-9 and TRBJ1-2; no reliable D call. Trimming pared 5 bases from V and 6 bases from J, leaving 16 bases between. The CDR3 is 14 amino acids. From germline, CDR1 is SEHNR and CDR2 FQNEAQ (reference sequence). CDR3 amino acids: CASSPRRGENGYTF. Written as DNA, the CDR3 is TGTGCCAGCAGCCCCCGCCGGGGAGAGAATGGCTACACCTTC.

This clone was seen once. This rearrangement joins TRBV5-4 to TRBJ2-5, with 8 bases that match TRBD2. Germline V gene sequence: CDR1 SGHNT, CDR2 YYREEE (reference sequence). The length of the CDR3 is 14 residues. V was pared by 1 base and J by 5 bases, with 4 bases of the junction left unmatched. The CDR3 coding sequence is TGTGCCAGCAGCTTGTCGGTAGCGGGGGAGACCCAGTACTTC. Protein product: CASSLSVAGETQYF.

Comments on this clone: Since the CDR3 does not end with the conserved phenylalanine or tryptophan, this likely comes from a read error. The DNA is omitted, as the CDR3 cannot be located on it reliably, and the CDR3 follows TCRdb's listing. V gene TRBV5-1 combines with J gene TRBJ2-7; TRBD2 reflects the table's D call only, with no check against the DNA. Germline lookup yields CDR1 SGHRS and CDR2 YFSETQ. From its first to its last residue, the CDR3 has 8 amino acids. The CDR3 region is CASSLCRL.

The chain carries TRBV7-9 and TRBJ1-4; 9 bases are shared with TRBD1. V was clipped by 5 bases and J by 7 bases; unmatched bases: 14. The CDR3 contains 17 residues. Germline CDR1 SEHNR, CDR2 FQNEAQ (reference sequence). The CDR3 loop reads CASSVGKPGQGAEKLFF. DNA for the CDR3: TGTGCCAGCAGCGTTGGAAAACCGGGACAGGGAGCTGAAAAACTGTTTTTT.

The sample holds a few counts of this clone. V is TRBV5-4 and J is TRBJ1-2; 7 nucleotides line up with TRBD1. The CDR3 consists of 15 residues. From germline, CDR1 is SGHNT and CDR2 YYREEE (reference sequence). The V segment lost 5 bases and the J segment 0 bases; nucleotides outside the gene matches: 7. CDR3 sequence (DNA): TGTGCCAGCAGGAAAGGGACAGCCTCTAACTATGGCTACACCTTC. Amino acids: CASRKGTASNYGYTF.

This clone was seen once. The chain recombines TRBV4-1 with TRBJ2-7, with D perhaps TRBD2 (7 bases). Trimming took off 4 bases at V and 5 bases at J, with 21 bases between the two ends. The CDR3 has 16 residues. Germline values: CDR1 MGHRA, CDR2 YSYEKL. DNA of the CDR3: TGCGCCAGCAGCCTTCTGGGGGTGGGGGGGCGCCACGAGCAGTACTTC. This sequence encodes CASSLLGVGGRHEQYF.

The chain recombines TRBV10-3 with TRBJ1-5; D might be TRBD1 (6 bases). CDR1 is ENHRY and CDR2 is SYGVKD in the germline V gene. The germline V and J ends were trimmed by 5 bases and 0 bases, with 17 bases remaining between them. CDR3 length: 17 residues. CDR3 in amino acids: CAISNRDTGNSNQPQHF. CDR3 coding DNA: TGTGCCATCAGTAACCGGGACACCGGGAATAGCAATCAGCCCCAGCATTTT.

The chain combines TRBV7-6 with TRBJ1-1; maybe TRBD1 (6 bases). Looked up from germline, CDR1 is SGHVS and CDR2 is FNYEAQ. The CDR3 loop spans 15 amino acids. V was shortened by 4 bases and J by 1 base, with 13 bases between the two germline ends. CDR3 amino acids: CASSSTGTPNTEAFF. The CDR3 region has the DNA TGTGCCAGCAGCTCCACCGGGACACCGAACACTGAAGCTTTCTTT.

This clone showed up just a few times. The rearrangement joins TRBV7-3 to TRBJ1-2; weak D call: TRBD1 (5 bases). The V end lost 1 base, the J end lost 4 bases, and 10 bases lay between the germline ends. The CDR3 runs to 14 residues. The germline CDR1 and CDR2 sequences are SGHTA and FQGTGA. As DNA, the CDR3 is TGTGCCAGCAGCTTAAGGGCGGGGGGCTATGGCTACACCTTC. This translates into CASSLRAGGYGYTF.

This chain joins TRBV5-6 and TRBJ1-6, with D perhaps TRBD1 (5 bases). There are 16 residues in the CDR3. Germline CDR1 SGHDT, CDR2 YYEEEE. V was trimmed by 0 bases and J by 5 bases, leaving 12 bases between them. The CDR3 loop is CASSLGGVEDNSPLHF. Written as DNA, the CDR3 is TGTGCCAGCAGCTTGGGGGGGGTTGAGGATAATTCACCCCTCCACTTT.

The rearrangement joins TRBV30 to TRBJ2-1; TRBD1 aligns across 9 bases. Per the germline V gene, CDR1 is GTSNPN and CDR2 is SVGIG (reference sequence). Trimming removed 5 bases from V and 3 bases from J; junction bases left unmatched: 5. The CDR3 runs to 14 residues. CDR3 coding DNA: TGTGCCTGGGACCGGGACAGGGTCTACAATGAGCAGTTCTTC. This codes for CAWDRDRVYNEQFF.

The gene calls are TRBV5-1 and TRBJ1-1; D possibly corresponds to TRBD1 (6 bases). Trimming removed 1 base from V and 10 bases from J, with 20 bases in between. CDR1 is SGHRS and CDR2 is YFSETQ in the germline V gene. The CDR3 is 15 residues long. The CDR3 here is CASSLHRGGVTRAFF. In nucleotides, the CDR3 is TGCGCCAGCAGCTTGCACAGAGGGGGGGTCACCCGAGCTTTCTTT. Full variable domain (missing parts from reference TRBV5-1 and TRBJ1-1): KAGVTQTPRYLIKTRGQQVTLSCSPISGHRSVSWYQQTPGQGLQFLFEYFSETQRNKGNFPGRFSGRQFSNSRSEMNVSTLELGDSALYLCASSLHRGGVTRAFFGQGTRLTVV.

This chain uses TRBV18 with TRBJ2-2; perhaps TRBD1 as D (6 bases). There are 15 residues in the CDR3. Germline V lookup: CDR1 KGHSH, CDR2 LQKENI. The V gene lost 1 base and the J gene lost 4 bases, with 10 bases spanning the gap. CDR3: CASSPRQGFTGELFF. The DNA of the CDR3 is TGTGCCAGCTCACCACGGCAGGGGTTCACCGGGGAGCTGTTTTTT.

J is TRBJ1-1 and V is TRBV5-1; no clear D. V gave up 3 bases and J gave up 1 base, with 10 bases separating them. There are 14 residues in the CDR3. Germline V gives CDR1 SGHRS, CDR2 YFSETQ. The CDR3 sequence is CASSSLDSNTEAFF. The CDR3 coding sequence is TGCGCCAGCAGCTCCCTAGATTCGAACACTGAAGCTTTCTTT.

The chain joins TRBV9 to TRBJ1-1, with D unclear. Trimming removed 3 bases at V and 1 base at J, with 7 bases between. The CDR3 has 13 residues. Germline assignment: CDR1 SGDLS and CDR2 YYNGEE. The chain's CDR3 is CASSAGSNTEAFF. CDR3 sequence (DNA): TGTGCCAGCAGCGCAGGATCGAACACTGAAGCTTTCTTT.